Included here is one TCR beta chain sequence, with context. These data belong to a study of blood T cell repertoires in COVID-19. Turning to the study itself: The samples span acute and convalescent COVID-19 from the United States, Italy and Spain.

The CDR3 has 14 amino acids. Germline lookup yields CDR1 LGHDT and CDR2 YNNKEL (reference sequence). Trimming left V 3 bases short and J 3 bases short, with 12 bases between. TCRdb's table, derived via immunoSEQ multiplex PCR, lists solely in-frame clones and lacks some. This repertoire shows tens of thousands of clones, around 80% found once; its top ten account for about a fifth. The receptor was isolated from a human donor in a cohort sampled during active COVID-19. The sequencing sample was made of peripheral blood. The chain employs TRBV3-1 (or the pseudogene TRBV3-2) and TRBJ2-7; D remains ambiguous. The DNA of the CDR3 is TGTGCCAGCAGCCACCTACAGATAAACTACGAGCAGTACTTC. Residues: CASSHLQINYEQYF.